This passage covers 16 T cell receptor beta chains from one sample sequenced in a study of blood T cell repertoires in COVID-19. Measured with immunoSEQ multiplex PCR; TCRdb has only the in-frame clones, and not every one. This sample has 150,000 to 200,000 clones, with 81% found just once. Source material: peripheral blood. The receptors were sampled from a woman of 80 years or more with COVID-19, enrolled during active disease.

This clone was picked up one time. This chain connects TRBV4-1 to TRBJ1-6; 8 bases are shared with TRBD1. CDR1 is MGHRA and CDR2 is YSYEKL in the germline V gene. V trimming: 4 bases; J trimming: 7 bases; junction bases outside the gene matches: 3. The CDR3 loop spans 14 amino acids. CDR3 loop: CASSPRQGNSPLHF. The CDR3 DNA reads as TGCGCCAGCAGCCCGAGACAGGGGAATTCACCCCTCCACTTT.

The V and J genes are TRBV12-5 and TRBJ2-7; TRBD1 matches at 7 bases. CDR1 LGHNT and CDR2 FRNRAP come from the germline V gene. The V gene end was trimmed by 1 base and the J gene end by 5 bases; junction bases not matched to a gene: 11. The CDR3 length is 16 residues. This CDR3 is CASGLAHTGDVDEQYF. The DNA of the CDR3 is TGTGCTAGTGGTTTGGCCCATACAGGGGACGTGGACGAGCAGTACTTC.

The CDR3 DNA follows: TGTGCCAGCAGTGCGATTGGGGCTTGGCAGCCCCAGCATTTT. Its protein is CASSAIGAWQPQHF. The rearrangement joins TRBV6-2 or TRBV6-3 to TRBJ1-5; TRBD1 is a possible D gene (5 bases). The V end was cut by 5 bases, the J end by 7 bases, with 15 bases between. The CDR3 spans 14 residues. Looked up from germline, CDR1 is MNHEY and CDR2 is SVGEGT.

The chain joins TRBV29-1 to TRBJ1-1, with D perhaps TRBD1 (5 bases). The CDR3 runs 13 residues. Germline V gene sequence: CDR1 SQVTM, CDR2 ANQGSEA. The ends were cut back, 5 bases at V and 3 bases at J, with 13 bases in the middle. For the CDR3, the DNA is TGCAGCGTTTCCCAGGGTCCGGACACTGAAGCTTTCTTT. This gives the protein CSVSQGPDTEAFF. Supplemented by reference TRBV29-1 and TRBJ1-1, the full variable domain reads SAVISQKPSRDICQRGTSLTIQCQVDSQVTMMFWYRQQPGQSLTLIATANQGSEATYESGFVIDKFPISRPNLTFSTLTVSNMSPEDSSIYLCSVSQGPDTEAFFGQGTRLTVV.

This chain links TRBV24-1 with TRBJ1-2, with unresolved D. CDR3 length equals 12 residues. The germline V and J ends were trimmed by 9 bases and 10 bases, with 17 bases remaining between them. Germline V gene data show CDR1 as KGHDR and CDR2 as SFDVKD. The DNA of the CDR3 is TGTGCCACCGGAAAGGAACTCGGGGACTACACCTTC. Its translation: CATGKELGDYTF.

V is TRBV12-5 and J is TRBJ1-4; D gene uncertain. In germline, CDR1 is LGHNT, CDR2 FRNRAP. V shed 2 bases and J shed 8 bases, with 9 bases lying between them. This CDR3 has 13 amino acids. CDR3 sequence (DNA): TGTGCTAGTGGTTTGCCCCCCGGGGAAAAACTGTTTTTT. Amino acids: CASGLPPGEKLFF.

J is TRBJ1-1 and V is TRBV3-1 (or the pseudogene TRBV3-2); D possibly corresponds to TRBD1 (6 bases). Trimming shortened V by 6 bases and J by 5 bases, and 7 bases separated the two germline ends. There are 11 residues in the CDR3. Germline V lookup: CDR1 LGHDT, CDR2 YNNKEL (reference sequence). The CDR3 reads CASRQGTEAFF. For the CDR3, the DNA is TGTGCCAGCAGACAGGGAACTGAAGCTTTCTTT.

J is TRBJ2-1 and V is TRBV14; no clear D. V shed 1 base and J shed 8 bases, with 9 bases lying between them. The CDR3 loop spans 13 amino acids. From germline, CDR1 is SGHDN and CDR2 FVKESK. CDR3 bases: TGTGCCAGCAGCCAAGTCCTGCGCGATGAGCAGTTCTTC. Translated: CASSQVLRDEQFF.

The chain recombines TRBV5-6 with TRBJ2-1, with 9 bases that match TRBD1. CDR1 and CDR2 from the germline V gene are SGHDT and YYEEEE. Unmatched junction bases numbered 7, after V lost 4 bases and J lost 8 bases. The CDR3 has 14 amino acids. CDR3 residues: CASSAGTGMHEQFF. In DNA form, the CDR3 reads TGTGCCAGCAGCGCCGGGACAGGGATGCATGAGCAGTTCTTC.

The chain combines TRBV6-5 with TRBJ2-5, with 8 bases lining up with TRBD1. Germline V gives CDR1 MNHEY, CDR2 SVGAGI. CDR3 length: 14 residues. The trim removed 10 bases at V and 5 bases at J, leaving 12 bases unmatched. The DNA for the CDR3 is TGTGCCACCGCCCCTAGGACAGGGCGGGAGACCCAGTACTTC. It codes for CATAPRTGRETQYF.

This clone came up once. The chain carries TRBV4-3 and TRBJ1-2; the D gene is possibly TRBD1 (6 bases). The CDR3 sequence is 14 residues long. The V end lost 1 base, the J end lost 3 bases, and 9 bases lay between the germline ends. CDR1 and CDR2 (germline): LGHNA, YSLEER. The CDR3 DNA reads TGCGCCAGCAGCCAAGGGGACAAGGACTATGGCTACACCTTC. This translates into CASSQGDKDYGYTF.

The V and J genes are TRBV4-2 and TRBJ2-1; 11 bases are a match to TRBD2. The germline CDR1 and CDR2 sequences are LGHNA and YNFKEQ. After removal of 4 bases from V and 10 bases from J, the junction contained 9 bases not matched to a gene. This CDR3 comprises 15 residues. For the CDR3, the DNA is TGTGCCAGCAGCCCCCATTTGGGGACTAGCGGCGAGCAGTTCTTC. Translation gives CASSPHLGTSGEQFF.

V gene TRBV2 combines with J gene TRBJ1-1; no reliable D call. V was trimmed by 3 bases and J by 1 base, leaving 9 bases between them. Germline values: CDR1 SNHLY, CDR2 FYNNEI. This CDR3 has 14 amino acids. CDR3 region: CASSEYSGNTEAFF. CDR3 DNA sequence: TGTGCCAGCAGTGAGTACAGCGGGAACACTGAAGCTTTCTTT. Complete variable domain (other parts from reference TRBV2 and TRBJ1-1): EPEVTQTPSHQVTQMGQEVILRCVPISNHLYFYWYRQILGQKVEFLVSFYNNEISEKSEIFDDQFSVERPDGSNFTLKIRSTKLEDSAMYFCASSEYSGNTEAFFGQGTRLTVV.

V is TRBV19 and J is TRBJ1-5; D possibly corresponds to TRBD1 (6 bases). This CDR3 has 12 amino acids. Germline V CDR1 and CDR2: LNHDA, SQIVND (reference sequence). Trimming cost V 7 bases and J 4 bases, with 8 bases left between them. The CDR3 nucleotides are TGTGCCAGTATGAGGGGGAATCAGCCCCAGCATTTT. As protein: CASMRGNQPQHF.

The rearrangement links TRBV28 to TRBJ1-3; D not certain. Trimming took 5 bases from V and 4 from J, leaving 9 bases between them. The CDR3 length is 13 residues. Germline CDR1 reads MDHEN; CDR2 reads SYDVKM. The CDR3 region has the DNA TGTGCCAGCAGTCTAACGGGGGGAAACACCATATATTTT. It is translated as CASSLTGGNTIYF.

This clone appeared once. This CDR3 is CASSLSGTGGTEAFF. CDR3 sequence (DNA): TGCGCCAGCAGCTTGAGTGGGACAGGGGGCACTGAAGCTTTCTTT. V usage is TRBV5-1 and J usage is TRBJ1-1; the match to TRBD1 covers 11 bases. The CDR3 has 15 amino acids. CDR1 is SGHRS, CDR2 YFSETQ, per germline. V was pared by 1 base and J by 4 bases, with 3 bases of the junction left unmatched.